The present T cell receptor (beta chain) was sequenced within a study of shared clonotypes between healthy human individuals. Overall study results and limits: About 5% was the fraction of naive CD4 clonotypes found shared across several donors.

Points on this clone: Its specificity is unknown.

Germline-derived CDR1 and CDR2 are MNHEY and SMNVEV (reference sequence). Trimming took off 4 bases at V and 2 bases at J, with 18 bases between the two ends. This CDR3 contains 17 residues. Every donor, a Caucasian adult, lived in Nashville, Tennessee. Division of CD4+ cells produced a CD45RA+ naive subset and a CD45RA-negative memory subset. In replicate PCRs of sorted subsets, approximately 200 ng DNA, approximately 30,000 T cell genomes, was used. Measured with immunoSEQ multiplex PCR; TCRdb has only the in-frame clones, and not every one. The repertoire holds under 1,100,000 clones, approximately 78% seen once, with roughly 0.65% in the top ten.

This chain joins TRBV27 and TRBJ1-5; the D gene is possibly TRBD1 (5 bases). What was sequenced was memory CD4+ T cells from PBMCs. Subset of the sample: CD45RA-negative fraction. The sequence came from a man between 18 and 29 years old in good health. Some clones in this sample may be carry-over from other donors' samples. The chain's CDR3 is CASSYQGLLGGNQPQHF. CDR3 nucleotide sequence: TGTGCCAGCAGTTACCAGGGCCTCCTCGGTGGCAATCAGCCCCAGCATTTT.